These 25 T cell receptor beta chains originate from one sample sequenced in a study of high-grade serous ovarian cancer treatment subgroups. Tumor samples were obtained before definitive surgery or chemotherapy. Sequenced by immunoSEQ multiplex PCR; TCRdb stores in-frame clones only, minus some. The sample carries fewer than 3,500 clones, 60% to 85% recorded once. What was sequenced was tumor tissue. The receptors were gathered from a human donor with high-grade serous ovarian cancer.

The rearrangement joins TRBV5-1 to TRBJ2-5; 10 bases map to TRBD2. Unmatched junction bases numbered 9, after V lost 0 bases and J lost 7 bases. Germline lookup yields CDR1 SGHRS and CDR2 YFSETQ. This CDR3 is built from 16 residues. Here the CDR3 reads CASSLEPSGGGVTQYF. In DNA form, the CDR3 reads TGCGCCAGCAGCTTGGAACCTAGCGGGGGCGGGGTGACCCAGTACTTC.

CDR3 amino acids: CASSRDREAEAFF. In DNA, the CDR3 is TGTGCCAGTAGCCGGGACAGGGAAGCTGAAGCTTTCTTT. The J gene is TRBJ1-1, the V gene TRBV19, with TRBD1 identical over 9 bases. The CDR3 consists of 13 residues. With 6 bases clipped from V and 6 bases from J, the junction kept 5 bases outside the gene matches. Germline-derived CDR1 and CDR2 are LNHDA and SQIVND (reference sequence).

V usage is TRBV30 and J usage is TRBJ2-7, with D maybe TRBD1 (6 bases). Germline V CDR1 and CDR2: GTSNPN, SVGIG (reference sequence). The V end lost 2 bases, the J end lost 6 bases, and 17 bases lay between the germline ends. This CDR3 contains 14 residues. CDR3 bases: TGTGCCTGGAGTATCGGCACAGGGTCGGTCGAGCAGTACTTC. Translating gives CAWSIGTGSVEQYF.

This clone showed up just a few times. The V and J genes are TRBV2 and TRBJ1-1; tentatively, D is TRBD1 (6 bases). The germline gives CDR1 SNHLY, CDR2 FYNNEI. CDR3 size: 13 residues. V gave up 8 bases and J gave up 4 bases, with 14 bases separating them. CDR3 bases: TGTGCCAGCGGAGGGGGTTATGGCACTGAAGCTTTCTTT. It specifies CASGGGYGTEAFF.

This chain connects TRBV7-6 to TRBJ2-5; D tentatively fits TRBD1 or TRBD2 (7 bases each). The J call may be faulty, since TRBJ2-7 better matches the DNA end. CDR1 is SGHVS and CDR2 is FNYEAQ in the germline V gene. The CDR3 sequence is 16 residues long. CDR3 coding DNA: TGTGCCAGCAGCTTAGCGGATTCCAGGGGGGGTTACGAGCAGTACTTC. The encoded protein is CASSLADSRGGYEQYF.

About this clone: A read error may produce the germline difference seen at one junction end. The chain has TRBV28 and TRBJ1-1, with 7 bases aligning to TRBD1. CDR1 and CDR2 from the germline V gene are MDHEN and SYDVKM. This CDR3 has 17 residues. CDR3 protein: CAGSSLEASQGGTEAFF. For the CDR3, the DNA is TGTGCCGGCAGCAGTTTAGAGGCTTCCCAGGGGGGCACTGAAGCTTTCTTT. Full variable domain (missing parts from reference TRBV28 and TRBJ1-1): DVKVTQSSRYLVKRTGEKVFLECVQDMDHENMFWYRQDPGLGLRLIYFSYDVKMKEKGDIPEGYSVSREKKERFSLILESASTNQTSMYLCAGSSLEASQGGTEAFFGQGTRLTVV.

This clone is categorized as large. The genes are TRBV30 and TRBJ2-3; D unclear. CDR1 is GTSNPN, CDR2 SVGIG, per germline (reference sequence). The CDR3 runs 14 residues. V lost 5 bases to trimming and J lost 6 bases, with 18 bases between them. CDR3 sequence reads: CAWGLVAVGDTQYF. As DNA, the CDR3 is TGTGCCTGGGGATTGGTGGCAGTCGGGGATACGCAGTATTTT.

This sequence joins TRBV5-5 and TRBJ1-6, with D tentatively TRBD1 (6 bases). The germline V gene encodes CDR1 SGHKS and CDR2 YYEKEE (reference sequence). Trimming removed 3 bases at V and 10 bases at J, with 14 bases between. The CDR3 has 14 residues. The CDR3 sequence: CASSWGQIRSPLHF. The CDR3 nucleotides read TGTGCCAGCAGCTGGGGACAAATACGCTCACCCCTCCACTTT.

This clone was observed once. This rearrangement joins TRBV7-9 to TRBJ2-1, with D unclear. The CDR3 has 14 residues. Germline loops: CDR1 SEHNR, CDR2 FQNEAQ (reference sequence). Trimming left V 2 bases short and J 7 bases short, with 12 bases between. CDR3 amino acids: CASSLWPDGNEQFF. Here the CDR3 DNA reads TGTGCCAGCAGCTTATGGCCCGACGGGAATGAGCAGTTCTTC.

This chain connects TRBV5-1 to TRBJ2-1; 10 bases agree with TRBD1. In germline, CDR1 is SGHRS, CDR2 YFSETQ. The CDR3 has 16 residues. The junction had 8 bases not matched to a gene; V was cut back by 4 bases and J by 4 bases. CDR3 loop: CASSPRTGGYYNEQFF. CDR3 sequence (DNA): TGCGCCAGCAGCCCGCGGACAGGGGGATATTACAATGAGCAGTTCTTC.

The genes are TRBV9 and TRBJ2-1; 7 positions match TRBD2. The germline V gene has CDR1 SGDLS and CDR2 YYNGEE. Trimming at V came to 0 bases and at J to 9 bases, leaving 9 bases not matched to a gene. This CDR3 has 15 residues. CDR3 in amino acids: CASSVGGLSRAEQFF. CDR3 nucleotides: TGTGCCAGCAGCGTAGGGGGACTATCGAGAGCTGAGCAGTTCTTC. The complete variable domain, with remaining parts taken from reference TRBV9 and TRBJ2-1, reads DSGVTQTPKHLITATGQRVTLRCSPRSGDLSVYWYQQSLDQGLQFLIQYYNGEERAKGNILERFSAQQFPDLHSELNLSSLELGDSALYFCASSVGGLSRAEQFFGPGTRLTVL.

This chain joins TRBV7-9 and TRBJ2-1, with 8 bases fitting TRBD2. The ends lost 5 bases at V and 0 bases at J; junction bases unmatched: 3. The CDR3 totals 15 residues. CDR1 and CDR2 from the germline V gene are SEHNR and FQNEAQ (reference sequence). This CDR3 reads CASSHGLASYNEQFF. In DNA, the CDR3 is TGTGCCAGCAGCCACGGACTAGCCTCCTACAATGAGCAGTTCTTC.

The genes are TRBV6-1 and TRBJ2-1; the D call may be TRBD1 or TRBD2 (5 bases each). This CDR3 is 14 amino acids long. The germline gives CDR1 MNHNS, CDR2 SASEGT. Deletions cut 7 bases from V and 9 bases from J, with 19 bases between. CDR3 nucleotides: TGTGCCAGCACCCGACCCGGGACCATCGTTGAGCAGTTCTTC. As protein: CASTRPGTIVEQFF.

The rearrangement joins TRBV7-8 to TRBJ2-1; the match to TRBD2 covers 11 bases. Per germline, CDR1 SGHVS and CDR2 FQNEAQ. The V segment lost 3 bases and the J segment 0 bases; nucleotides outside the gene matches: 10. The CDR3 extends over 19 amino acids. The CDR3, as DNA: TGTGCCAGCAGCTTTGTCGTGGGACTAGCGGAGAGCTCCTACAATGAGCAGTTCTTC. Protein sequence: CASSFVVGLAESSYNEQFF.

The sample holds a few counts of this clone. This sample includes further DNA sequences coding for the same CDR3. The chain recombines TRBV28 with TRBJ2-7; 10 bases fit TRBD2. V gave up 6 bases and J gave up 2 bases; unmatched junction bases: 7. The germline V gene has CDR1 MDHEN and CDR2 SYDVKM. The CDR3 totals 15 residues. The CDR3: CASSLSGRPPYEQYF. The CDR3 nucleotides are TGTGCCAGCAGCCTTAGCGGGAGGCCGCCCTACGAGCAGTACTTC. Combining the CDR3 with reference TRBV28 and TRBJ2-7 gives the whole variable domain DVKVTQSSRYLVKRTGEKVFLECVQDMDHENMFWYRQDPGLGLRLIYFSYDVKMKEKGDIPEGYSVSREKKERFSLILESASTNQTSMYLCASSLSGRPPYEQYFGPGTRLTVT.

The genes are TRBV7-9 and TRBJ2-7; 8 positions agree with TRBD1. With V trimmed by 5 bases and J by 5 bases, 5 bases remained unmatched. The CDR3 length is 13 residues. Germline lookup yields CDR1 SEHNR and CDR2 FQNEAQ (reference sequence). The CDR3 loop reads CASSPRGPDEQYF. CDR3 coding DNA: TGTGCCAGCAGCCCCAGGGGGCCCGACGAGCAGTACTTC.

V usage is TRBV4-3 and J usage is TRBJ1-4; no clear D. Trimming removed 0 bases from V and 4 bases from J, with 9 bases in between. There are 15 residues in the CDR3. The V gene's germline CDR1 is LGHNA and CDR2 YSLEER. The CDR3 here is CASSQDGLSNEKLFF. CDR3 in DNA: TGCGCCAGCAGCCAAGATGGGTTGAGTAATGAAAAACTGTTTTTT.

This clone appeared a few times. This rearrangement joins TRBV5-5 to TRBJ1-4, with a possible D match to TRBD1 (6 bases). Germline assignment: CDR1 SGHKS and CDR2 YYEKEE (reference sequence). The CDR3 consists of 14 residues. Trimming cost V 4 bases and J 2 bases, with 9 bases left between them. As DNA, the CDR3 is TGTGCCAGCAGCCCAGGGGCGACTAATGAAAAACTGTTTTTT. It translates to CASSPGATNEKLFF.

This rearrangement joins TRBV28 to TRBJ1-2; a weak D match, TRBD1 (5 bases). V lost 5 bases, J lost 13 bases, and 17 bases lay in between. This CDR3 is 12 amino acids long. Germline V lookup: CDR1 MDHEN, CDR2 SYDVKM. The CDR3 region is CASSTPEGTCTF. CDR3 coding DNA: TGTGCCAGCAGTACCCCTGAGGGGACCTGCACCTTC.

The V gene is TRBV19, the J gene TRBJ1-5; D possibly corresponds to TRBD1 (5 bases). The germline gives CDR1 LNHDA, CDR2 SQIVND (reference sequence). The CDR3 has 17 residues. Trimming took 3 bases from V and 0 from J, leaving 15 bases between them. CDR3 protein: CASSIRGTYYSNQPQHF. CDR3 nucleotide sequence: TGTGCCAGTAGTATCCGGGGGACGTACTATAGCAATCAGCCCCAGCATTTT. The complete variable domain, with remaining parts taken from reference TRBV19 and TRBJ1-5, reads DGGITQSPKYLFRKEGQNVTLSCEQNLNHDAMYWYRQDPGQGLRLIYYSQIVNDFQKGDIAEGYSVSREKKESFPLTVTSAQKNPTAFYLCASSIRGTYYSNQPQHFGDGTRLSIL.

This sequence joins TRBV27 and TRBJ2-7; 7 nucleotides match TRBD2. Germline V gene data show CDR1 as MNHEY and CDR2 as SMNVEV (reference sequence). The J segment lost 2 bases and the V segment lost 11 bases, leaving 21 bases of the junction unmatched. The CDR3 runs to 17 residues. CDR3 sequence: CAPREGTVTPAPYEQYF. The CDR3 nucleotides are TGTGCCCCCAGGGAGGGTACAGTAACCCCCGCTCCCTACGAGCAGTACTTC.

There are a few counts of this clone. The chain recombines TRBV28 with TRBJ1-3; D possibly corresponds to TRBD1 (5 bases). This CDR3 has 15 amino acids. The germline V and J ends were trimmed by 6 bases and 8 bases, with 20 bases remaining between them. Germline CDR1 MDHEN, CDR2 SYDVKM. CDR3 nucleotide sequence: TGTGCCAGCAGCACCGGGGCAAACCCCCCAGACACCATATATTTT. It is translated as CASSTGANPPDTIYF.

This clone showed up just a few times. This chain links TRBV7-2 with TRBJ1-5; D unresolved. V was shortened by 0 bases and J by 7 bases, with 7 bases between the two germline ends. Germline V lookup: CDR1 SGHTA, CDR2 FQGNSA. CDR3 length: 13 amino acids. CDR3 protein: CASSLAMDQPQHF. For the CDR3, the DNA is TGTGCCAGCAGCTTAGCGATGGACCAGCCCCAGCATTTT.

The genes are TRBV28 and TRBJ1-4; D is unresolved. This CDR3 contains 14 residues. CDR1 and CDR2 (germline): MDHEN, SYDVKM. The germline V and J ends were trimmed by 5 bases and 8 bases, with 15 bases remaining between them. The CDR3 protein is CASSSWEGMEKLFF. In DNA form, the CDR3 reads TGTGCCAGCAGTAGTTGGGAGGGAATGGAAAAACTGTTTTTT.

V and J are TRBV5-1 and TRBJ1-3, with D maybe TRBD1 (5 bases). The CDR3 runs to 17 residues. The V end was cut by 4 bases, the J end by 0 bases, with 17 bases between. The germline CDR1 and CDR2 sequences are SGHRS and YFSETQ. CDR3 coding DNA: TGCGCCAGCAGCCCGGACATAAGGGCAAGCTCTGGAAACACCATATATTTT. This sequence encodes CASSPDIRASSGNTIYF.